This T cell receptor (beta chain) was captured by sequencing in a study of OX40 agonist ivuxolimab in advanced cancers. The overall study: Ivuxolimab doses were 0.01, 0.1, 0.3, 1.5, 3 or 10 mg/kg every 2 weeks. Broader study findings: CD4+ T cells averaged fewer expanded clones than CD8+ T cells.

CDR1 is MNHNS and CDR2 is SASEGT in the germline V gene. The CDR3 length is 13 residues. The V end lost 3 bases, the J end lost 4 bases, and 9 bases lay between the germline ends. Produced via immunoSEQ multiplex PCR; TCRdb's table is partial and in-frame only. Found here are about 79,000 clones, more than 90% of them singletons; the top ten hold roughly 7.4%. Remarks on this clone: Its antigen is still unknown.

Prior autoimmune disease or systemic immunosuppression barred patients. The V call is TRBV6-1, the J call TRBJ1-2; no clear D gene. This sequence originates from an adult with an advanced solid tumor such as melanoma, head and neck, liver or kidney cancer. Sequences were derived from CD4+ or CD8+ T cells sorted from blood, sampled in a trial of the OX40 agonist ivuxolimab. DNA for the CDR3: TGTGCCAGCAGTGAGATCCCGATCTATGGCTACACCTTC. Translation gives CASSEIPIYGYTF.